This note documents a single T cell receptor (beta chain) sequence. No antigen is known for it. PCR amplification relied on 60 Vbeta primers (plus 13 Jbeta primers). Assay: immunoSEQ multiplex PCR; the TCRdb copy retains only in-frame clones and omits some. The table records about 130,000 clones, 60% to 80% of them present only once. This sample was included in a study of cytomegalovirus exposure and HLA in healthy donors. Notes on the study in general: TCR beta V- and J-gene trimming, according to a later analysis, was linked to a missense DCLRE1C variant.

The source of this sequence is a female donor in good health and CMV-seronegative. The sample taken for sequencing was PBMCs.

The DNA of the CDR3 is TGTGCCAGTAGTACCTGGACAGGGGCGAATGAAAAACTGTTTTTT. It translates to CASSTWTGANEKLFF. The chain recombines TRBV19 with TRBJ1-4; 9 nucleotides line up with TRBD1. This CDR3 comprises 15 residues. Germline V gene lookup returns CDR1 LNHDA and CDR2 SQIVND (reference sequence). V lost 4 bases to trimming and J lost 5 bases; unmatched junction nucleotides: 5.